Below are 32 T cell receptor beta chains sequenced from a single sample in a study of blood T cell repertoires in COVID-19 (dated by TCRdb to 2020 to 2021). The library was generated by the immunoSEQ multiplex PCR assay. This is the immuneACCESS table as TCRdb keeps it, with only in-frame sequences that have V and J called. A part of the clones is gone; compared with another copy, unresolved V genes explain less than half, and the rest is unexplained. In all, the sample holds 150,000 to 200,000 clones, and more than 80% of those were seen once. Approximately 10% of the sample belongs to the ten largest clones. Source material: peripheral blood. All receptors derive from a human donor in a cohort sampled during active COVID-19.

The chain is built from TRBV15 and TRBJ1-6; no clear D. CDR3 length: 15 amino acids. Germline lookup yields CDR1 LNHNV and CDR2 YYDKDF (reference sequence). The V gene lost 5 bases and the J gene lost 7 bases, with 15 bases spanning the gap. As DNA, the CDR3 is TGTGCCACCAGCGCGTTGGCGCGGGAAAATTCACCCCTCCACTTT. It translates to CATSALARENSPLHF.

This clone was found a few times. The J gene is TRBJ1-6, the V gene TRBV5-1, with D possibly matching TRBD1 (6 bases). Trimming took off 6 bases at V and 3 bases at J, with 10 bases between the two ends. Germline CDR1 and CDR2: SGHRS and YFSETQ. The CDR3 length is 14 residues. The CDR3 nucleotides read TGCGCCAGCACCCCAGGGGACTATAATTCACCCCTCCACTTT. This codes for CASTPGDYNSPLHF.

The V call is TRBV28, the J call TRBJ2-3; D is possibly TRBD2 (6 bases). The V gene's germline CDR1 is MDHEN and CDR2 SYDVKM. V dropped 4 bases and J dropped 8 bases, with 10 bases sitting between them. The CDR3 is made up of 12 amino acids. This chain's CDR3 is CASSSLGGTQYF. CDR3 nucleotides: TGTGCCAGCAGTTCCTTGGGGGGTACGCAGTATTTT.

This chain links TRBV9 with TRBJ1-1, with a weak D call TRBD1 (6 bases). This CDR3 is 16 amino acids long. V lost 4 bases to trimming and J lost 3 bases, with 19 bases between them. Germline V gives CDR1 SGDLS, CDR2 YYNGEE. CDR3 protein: CASSPGQKAWDTEAFF. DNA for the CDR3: TGTGCCAGCAGCCCAGGACAGAAGGCATGGGACACTGAAGCTTTCTTT.

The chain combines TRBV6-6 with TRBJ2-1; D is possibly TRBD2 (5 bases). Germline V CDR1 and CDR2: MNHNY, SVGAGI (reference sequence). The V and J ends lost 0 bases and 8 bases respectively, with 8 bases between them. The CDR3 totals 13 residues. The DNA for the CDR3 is TGTGCCAGCAGTTACTCGCCTAGCCATGAGCAGTTCTTC. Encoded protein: CASSYSPSHEQFF.

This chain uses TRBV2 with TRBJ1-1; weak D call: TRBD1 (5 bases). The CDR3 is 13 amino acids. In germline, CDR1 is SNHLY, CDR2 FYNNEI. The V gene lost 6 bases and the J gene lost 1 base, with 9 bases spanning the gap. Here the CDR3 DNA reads TGTGCCAGCAGAGGTACAGGGAACACTGAAGCTTTCTTT. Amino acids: CASRGTGNTEAFF. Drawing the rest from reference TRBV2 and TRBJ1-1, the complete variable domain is EPEVTQTPSHQVTQMGQEVILRCVPISNHLYFYWYRQILGQKVEFLVSFYNNEISEKSEIFDDQFSVERPDGSNFTLKIRSTKLEDSAMYFCASRGTGNTEAFFGQGTRLTVV.

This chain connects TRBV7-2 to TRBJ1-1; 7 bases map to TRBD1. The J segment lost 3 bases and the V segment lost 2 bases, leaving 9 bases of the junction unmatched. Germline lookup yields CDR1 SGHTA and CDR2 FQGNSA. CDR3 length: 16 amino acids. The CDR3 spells CASSLPHRGWDTEAFF. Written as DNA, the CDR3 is TGTGCCAGCAGCTTACCGCACAGGGGATGGGACACTGAAGCTTTCTTT.

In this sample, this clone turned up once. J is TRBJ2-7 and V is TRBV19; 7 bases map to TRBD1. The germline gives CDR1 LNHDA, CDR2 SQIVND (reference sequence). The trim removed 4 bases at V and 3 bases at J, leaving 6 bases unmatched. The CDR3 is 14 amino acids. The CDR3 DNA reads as TGTGCCAGTAGTAATGGGGACAGCCGCTACGAGCAGTACTTC. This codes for CASSNGDSRYEQYF.

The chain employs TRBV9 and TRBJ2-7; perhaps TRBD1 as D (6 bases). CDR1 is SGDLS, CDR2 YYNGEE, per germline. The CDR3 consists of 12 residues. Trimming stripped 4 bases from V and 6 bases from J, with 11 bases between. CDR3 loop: CASSSGQFEQYF. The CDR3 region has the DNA TGTGCCAGCAGCAGCGGACAGTTCGAGCAGTACTTC.

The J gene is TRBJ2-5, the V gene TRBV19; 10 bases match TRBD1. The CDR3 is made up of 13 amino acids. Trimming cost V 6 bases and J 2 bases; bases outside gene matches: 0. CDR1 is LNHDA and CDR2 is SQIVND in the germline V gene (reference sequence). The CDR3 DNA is TGTGCCAGTAGGGACAGGGGGCAAGAGACCCAGTACTTC. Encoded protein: CASRDRGQETQYF.

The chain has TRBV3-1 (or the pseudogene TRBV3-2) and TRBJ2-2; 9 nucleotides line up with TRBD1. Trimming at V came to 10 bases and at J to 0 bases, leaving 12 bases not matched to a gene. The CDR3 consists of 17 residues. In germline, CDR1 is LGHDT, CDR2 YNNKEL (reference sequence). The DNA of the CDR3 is TGTGCCACCCCCCCGACAGGGGGGCCTCCGAACACCGGGGAGCTGTTTTTT. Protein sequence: CATPPTGGPPNTGELFF.

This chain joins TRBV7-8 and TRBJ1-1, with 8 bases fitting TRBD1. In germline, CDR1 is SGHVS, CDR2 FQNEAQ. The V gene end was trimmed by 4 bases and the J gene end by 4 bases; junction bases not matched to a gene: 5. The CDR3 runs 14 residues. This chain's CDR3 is CASSSQGVGTEAFF. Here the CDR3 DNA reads TGTGCCAGCAGCTCACAGGGGGTCGGCACTGAAGCTTTCTTT.

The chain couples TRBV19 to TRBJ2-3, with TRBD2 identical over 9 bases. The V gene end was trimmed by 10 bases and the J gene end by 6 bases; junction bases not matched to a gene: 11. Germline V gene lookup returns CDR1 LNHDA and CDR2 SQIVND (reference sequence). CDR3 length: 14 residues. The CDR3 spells CATRRREGPDTQYF. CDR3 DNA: TGTGCCACACGTCGGCGGGAGGGCCCGGATACGCAGTATTTT.

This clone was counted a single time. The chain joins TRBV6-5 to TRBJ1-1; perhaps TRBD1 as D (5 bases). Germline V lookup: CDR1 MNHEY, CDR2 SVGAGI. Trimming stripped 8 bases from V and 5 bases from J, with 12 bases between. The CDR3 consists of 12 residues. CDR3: CASQPGLTEAFF. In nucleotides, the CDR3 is TGTGCCAGCCAACCAGGGTTGACTGAAGCTTTCTTT.

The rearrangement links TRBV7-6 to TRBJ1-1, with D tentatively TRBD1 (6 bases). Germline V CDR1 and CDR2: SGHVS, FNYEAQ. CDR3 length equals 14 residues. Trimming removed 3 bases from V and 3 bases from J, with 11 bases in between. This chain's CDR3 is CASSFGTRDTEAFF. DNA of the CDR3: TGTGCCAGCAGCTTTGGGACACGAGACACTGAAGCTTTCTTT. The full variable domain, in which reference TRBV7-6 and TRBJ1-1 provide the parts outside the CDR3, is GAGVSQSPRYKVTKRGQDVALRCDPISGHVSLYWYRQALGQGPEFLTYFNYEAQQDKSGLPNDRFSAERPEGSISTLTIQRTEQRDSAMYRCASSFGTRDTEAFFGQGTRLTVV.

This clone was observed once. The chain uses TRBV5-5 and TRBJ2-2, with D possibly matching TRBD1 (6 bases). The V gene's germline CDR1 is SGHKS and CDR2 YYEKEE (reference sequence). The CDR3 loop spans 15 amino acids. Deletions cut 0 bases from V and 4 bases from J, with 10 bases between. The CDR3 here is CASSLVTGVTGELFF. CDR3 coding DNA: TGTGCCAGCAGCTTGGTGACAGGAGTCACCGGGGAGCTGTTTTTT.

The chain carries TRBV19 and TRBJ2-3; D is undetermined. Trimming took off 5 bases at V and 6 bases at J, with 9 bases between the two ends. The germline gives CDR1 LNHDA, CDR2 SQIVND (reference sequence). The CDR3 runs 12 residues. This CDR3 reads CASSLQWDTQYF. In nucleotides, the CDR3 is TGTGCCAGTAGTTTACAGTGGGATACGCAGTATTTT.

The CDR3 DNA reads as TGCGCCAGCAGTGAACGGGACAGGGTCCGCACAGATACGCAGTATTTT. This translates into CASSERDRVRTDTQYF. The V and J genes are TRBV10-1 and TRBJ2-3; 9 nucleotides match TRBD1. Germline V gene data show CDR1 as WNHNN and CDR2 as SYGVQD (reference sequence). The length of the CDR3 is 16 residues. V lost 3 bases, J lost 1 base, and 5 bases stayed unmatched.

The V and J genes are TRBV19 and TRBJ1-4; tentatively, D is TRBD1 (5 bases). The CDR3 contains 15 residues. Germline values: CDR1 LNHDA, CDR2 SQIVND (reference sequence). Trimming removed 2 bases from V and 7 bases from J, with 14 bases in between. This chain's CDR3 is CASSITQGISEKLFF. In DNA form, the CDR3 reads TGTGCCAGTAGTATAACGCAGGGAATCTCTGAAAAACTGTTTTTT.

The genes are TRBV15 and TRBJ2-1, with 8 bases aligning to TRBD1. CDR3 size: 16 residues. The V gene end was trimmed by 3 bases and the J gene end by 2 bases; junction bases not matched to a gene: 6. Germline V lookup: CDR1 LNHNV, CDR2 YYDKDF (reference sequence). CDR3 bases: TGTGCCACCAGCAGGGGAGGACAGGGAGCCTACAATGAGCAGTTCTTC. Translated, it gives CATSRGGQGAYNEQFF.

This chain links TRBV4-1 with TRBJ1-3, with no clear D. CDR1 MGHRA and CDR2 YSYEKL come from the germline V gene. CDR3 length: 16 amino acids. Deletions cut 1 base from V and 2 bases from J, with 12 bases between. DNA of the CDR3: TGCGCCAGCAGCCAAGCTGAGCGGGCAGCTGGAAACACCATATATTTT. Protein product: CASSQAERAAGNTIYF.

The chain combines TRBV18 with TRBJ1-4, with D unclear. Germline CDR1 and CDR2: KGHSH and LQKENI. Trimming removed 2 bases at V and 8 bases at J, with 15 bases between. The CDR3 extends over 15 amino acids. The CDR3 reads CASSPILAAPEKLFF. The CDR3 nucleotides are TGTGCCAGCTCACCAATTTTGGCGGCTCCAGAAAAACTGTTTTTT.

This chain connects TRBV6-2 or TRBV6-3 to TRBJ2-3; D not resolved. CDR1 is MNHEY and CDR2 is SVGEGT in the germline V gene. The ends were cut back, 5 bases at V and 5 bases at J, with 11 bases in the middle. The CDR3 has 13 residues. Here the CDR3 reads CASSVRLRDTQYF. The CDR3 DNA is TGTGCCAGCAGTGTAAGACTGAGAGATACGCAGTATTTT.

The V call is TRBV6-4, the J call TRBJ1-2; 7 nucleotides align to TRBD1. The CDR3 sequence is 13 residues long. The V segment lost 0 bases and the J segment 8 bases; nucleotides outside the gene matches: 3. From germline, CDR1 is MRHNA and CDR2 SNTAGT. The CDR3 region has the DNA TGTGCCAGCAGTGACTCCGCAGGGGGAGGCTACACCTTC. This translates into CASSDSAGGGYTF.

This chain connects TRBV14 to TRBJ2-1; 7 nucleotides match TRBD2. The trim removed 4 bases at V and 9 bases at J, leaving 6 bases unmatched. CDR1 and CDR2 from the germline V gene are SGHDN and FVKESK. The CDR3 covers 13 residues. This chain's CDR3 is CASSRSTSSEQFF. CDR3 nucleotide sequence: TGTGCCAGCAGCCGTTCGACTAGCAGTGAGCAGTTCTTC.

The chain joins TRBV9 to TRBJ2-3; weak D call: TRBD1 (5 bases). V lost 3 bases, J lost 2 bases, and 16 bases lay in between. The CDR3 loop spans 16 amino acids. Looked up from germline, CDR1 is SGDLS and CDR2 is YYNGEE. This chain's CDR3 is CASSAVVPRDTDTQYF. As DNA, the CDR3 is TGTGCCAGCAGCGCCGTAGTACCCAGGGACACAGATACGCAGTATTTT.

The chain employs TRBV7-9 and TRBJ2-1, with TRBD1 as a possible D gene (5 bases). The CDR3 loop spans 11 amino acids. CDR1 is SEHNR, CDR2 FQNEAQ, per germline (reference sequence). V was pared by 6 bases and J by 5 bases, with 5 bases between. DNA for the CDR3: TGTGCCAGCAGGACAGACAATGAGCAGTTCTTC. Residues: CASRTDNEQFF.

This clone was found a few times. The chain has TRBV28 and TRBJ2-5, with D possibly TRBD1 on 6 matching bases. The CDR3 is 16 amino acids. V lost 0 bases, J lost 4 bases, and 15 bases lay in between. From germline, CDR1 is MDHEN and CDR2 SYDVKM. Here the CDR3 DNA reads TGTGCCAGCAGTTTATGGGACAGAGGAGTAGGAGAGACCCAGTACTTC. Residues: CASSLWDRGVGETQYF.

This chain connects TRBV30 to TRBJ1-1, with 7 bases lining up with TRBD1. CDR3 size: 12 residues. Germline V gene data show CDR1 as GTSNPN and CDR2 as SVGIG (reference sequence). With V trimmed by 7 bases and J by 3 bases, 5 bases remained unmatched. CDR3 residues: CAYTGVDTEAFF. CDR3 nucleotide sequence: TGTGCCTACACAGGGGTCGACACTGAAGCTTTCTTT.

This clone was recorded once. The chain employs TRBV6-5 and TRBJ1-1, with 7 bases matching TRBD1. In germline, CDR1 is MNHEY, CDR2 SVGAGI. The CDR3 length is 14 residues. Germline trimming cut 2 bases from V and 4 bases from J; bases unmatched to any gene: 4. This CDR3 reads CASSYGRGTTEAFF. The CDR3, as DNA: TGTGCCAGCAGTTACGGCAGGGGGACCACTGAAGCTTTCTTT.

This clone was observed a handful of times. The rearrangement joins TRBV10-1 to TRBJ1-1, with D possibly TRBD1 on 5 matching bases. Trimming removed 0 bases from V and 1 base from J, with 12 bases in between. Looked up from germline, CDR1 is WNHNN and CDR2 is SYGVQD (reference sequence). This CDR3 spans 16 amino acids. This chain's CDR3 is CASSESSGGKNTEAFF. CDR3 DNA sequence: TGCGCCAGCAGTGAGTCGAGCGGGGGAAAGAACACTGAAGCTTTCTTT.

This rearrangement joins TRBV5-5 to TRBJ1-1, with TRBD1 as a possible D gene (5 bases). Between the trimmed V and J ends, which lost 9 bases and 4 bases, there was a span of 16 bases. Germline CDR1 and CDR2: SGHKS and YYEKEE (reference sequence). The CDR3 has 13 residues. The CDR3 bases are TGTGCCACCAGGGAGGGAGTGTTCACTGAAGCTTTCTTT. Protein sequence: CATREGVFTEAFF.